This T cell receptor beta chain is drawn from a study of blood T cell repertoires in COVID-19. Across the whole study: Whether acute or convalescent, the COVID-19 samples came from the United States, Italy and Spain.

Original data processing: The authors estimated nucleated cell counts from reference gene primer amplification. Profiling relied on immunoSEQ multiplex PCR, and the TCRdb table lists in-frame clones only, not all of them. V, J and clone size are those of that table, while D and trimming were read from the DNA. The sample records 130,000 or so clones, roughly 84% being singletons. This receptor was taken from a man between 60 and 70 years old with acute or convalescent COVID-19. The sequenced sample was peripheral blood.

In DNA form, the CDR3 reads TGCAGCGTTGCGGGGGGAATGACTGAAGCTTTCTTT. Protein product: CSVAGGMTEAFF. The V gene is TRBV29-1, the J gene TRBJ1-1; possible D gene TRBD1, 5 bases. Germline CDR1 SQVTM, CDR2 ANQGSEA. V was cut by 4 bases and J by 5 bases, with 11 bases left in between. The CDR3 contains 12 residues.